This T cell receptor (beta chain) was sequenced during a study of regulatory T cells in long-lasting Graves disease. Germline trimming cut 6 bases from V and 1 base from J; bases unmatched to any gene: 5. The CDR3 sequence is 15 residues long. CDR3-region Arm-PCR and iRepertoire HTBI primers produced the TCR beta libraries. TCRdb reprocessed the multiplex PCR reads via MiXCR and lists one record per CDR3 protein. This repertoire shows fewer than 650,000 distinct CDR3 sequences, roughly 15% found once; its top ten account for around 19%. Noted time point: newly diagnosed GD, antithyroid drugs for less than 3 months. Extracted PBMC RNA gave rise to the TCR library. This clonotype has a count of ten or more. This same sample was also taken into another study, of T cells in Graves' hyperthyroidism and ophthalmopathy. This second report adds: Participants, patients aged 18 to 65, had newly diagnosed hyperthyroidism with a duration under 2 months. Together with thyroid ultrasound, orbital computed tomography, serum thyroxine and TRAb, clinical symptoms were used for diagnoses. TCR CDR3 underwent first-round RT-PCR with the HTBI primer set. Among thyroid clonotypes expanded above 0.001, most also appeared in blood.

Source: peripheral blood mononuclear cells (PBMCs), taken at new diagnosis, from a patient treated with antithyroid drugs. The clonotype originates from a woman under 40 with Graves disease. The chain has TRBV12-3 or TRBV12-4 and TRBJ2-2; TRBD1 matches at 7 bases. CDR3 residues: CASSRRQGNTGELFF. CDR3 DNA: TGTGCCAGCAGCCGGCGACAGGGGAACACCGGGGAGCTGTTTTTT.